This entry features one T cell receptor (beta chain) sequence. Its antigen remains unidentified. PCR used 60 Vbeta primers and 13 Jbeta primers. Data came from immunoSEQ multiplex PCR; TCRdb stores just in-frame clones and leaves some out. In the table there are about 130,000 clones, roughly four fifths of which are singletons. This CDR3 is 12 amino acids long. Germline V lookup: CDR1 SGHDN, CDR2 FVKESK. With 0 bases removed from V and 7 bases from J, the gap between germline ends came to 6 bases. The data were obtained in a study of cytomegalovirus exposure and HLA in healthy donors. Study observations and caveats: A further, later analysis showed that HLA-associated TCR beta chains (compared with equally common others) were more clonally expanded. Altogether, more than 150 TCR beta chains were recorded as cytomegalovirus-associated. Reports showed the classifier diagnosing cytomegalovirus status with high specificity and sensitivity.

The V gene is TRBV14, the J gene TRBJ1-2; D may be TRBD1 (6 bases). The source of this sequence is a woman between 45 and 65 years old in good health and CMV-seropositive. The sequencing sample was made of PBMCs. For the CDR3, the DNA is TGTGCCAGCAGCCAAGACAGGGGTGGCTACACCTTC. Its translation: CASSQDRGGYTF.